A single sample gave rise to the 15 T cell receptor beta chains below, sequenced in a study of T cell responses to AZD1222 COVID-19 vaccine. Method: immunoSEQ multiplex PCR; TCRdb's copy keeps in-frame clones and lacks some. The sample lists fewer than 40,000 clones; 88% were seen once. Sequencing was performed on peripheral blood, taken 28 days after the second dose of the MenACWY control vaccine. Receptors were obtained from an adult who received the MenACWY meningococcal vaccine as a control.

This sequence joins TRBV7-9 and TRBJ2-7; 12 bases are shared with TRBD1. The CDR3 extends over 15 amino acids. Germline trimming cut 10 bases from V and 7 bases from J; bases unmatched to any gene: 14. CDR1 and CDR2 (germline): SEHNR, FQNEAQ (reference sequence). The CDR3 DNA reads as TGTGCCACTGACTCACGGGGACAGGGGGCTGGAGAGCAGTACTTC. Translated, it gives CATDSRGQGAGEQYF. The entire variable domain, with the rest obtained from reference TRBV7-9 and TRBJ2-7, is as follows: DTGVSQNPRHKITKRGQNVTFRCDPISEHNRLYWYRQTLGQGPEFLTYFQNEAQLEKSRLLSDRFSAERPKGSFSTLEIQRTEQGDSAMYLCATDSRGQGAGEQYFGPGTRLTVT.

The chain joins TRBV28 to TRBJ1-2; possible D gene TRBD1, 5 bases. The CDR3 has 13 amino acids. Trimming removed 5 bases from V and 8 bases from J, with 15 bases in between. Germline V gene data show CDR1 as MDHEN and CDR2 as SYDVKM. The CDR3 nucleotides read TGTGCCAGCAGTCCCTCGGGGCCGGGAGGCTACACCTTC. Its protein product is CASSPSGPGGYTF.

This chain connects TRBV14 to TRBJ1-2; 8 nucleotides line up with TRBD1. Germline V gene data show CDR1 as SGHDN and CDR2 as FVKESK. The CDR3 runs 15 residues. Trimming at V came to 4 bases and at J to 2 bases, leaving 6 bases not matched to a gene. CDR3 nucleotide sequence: TGTGCCAGCAGCCGGTCCGGGACAGGCAACTATGGCTACACCTTC. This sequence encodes CASSRSGTGNYGYTF.

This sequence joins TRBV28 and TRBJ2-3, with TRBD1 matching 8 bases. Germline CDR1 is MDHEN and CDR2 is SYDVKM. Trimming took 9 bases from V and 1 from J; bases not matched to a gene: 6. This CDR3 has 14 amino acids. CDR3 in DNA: TGTGCCAGTTCTACGACAGGGGGCACAGATACGCAGTATTTT. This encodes CASSTTGGTDTQYF.

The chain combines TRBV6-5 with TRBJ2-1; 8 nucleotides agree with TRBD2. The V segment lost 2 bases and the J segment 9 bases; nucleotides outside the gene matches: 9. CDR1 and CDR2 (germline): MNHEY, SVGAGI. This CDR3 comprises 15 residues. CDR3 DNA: TGTGCCAGCAGTTACAAGGCGGGAGGTACGGTTGAGCAGTTCTTC. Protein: CASSYKAGGTVEQFF.

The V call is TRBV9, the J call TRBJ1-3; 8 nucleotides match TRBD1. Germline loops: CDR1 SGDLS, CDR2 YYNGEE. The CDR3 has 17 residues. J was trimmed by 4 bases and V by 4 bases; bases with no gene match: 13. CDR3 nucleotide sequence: TGTGCCAGCAGCCGAAGAGATGACAGGGGAGCAGGAAACACCATATATTTT. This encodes CASSRRDDRGAGNTIYF. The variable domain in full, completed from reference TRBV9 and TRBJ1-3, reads DSGVTQTPKHLITATGQRVTLRCSPRSGDLSVYWYQQSLDQGLQFLIQYYNGEERAKGNILERFSAQQFPDLHSELNLSSLELGDSALYFCASSRRDDRGAGNTIYFGEGSWLTVV.

CDR3 sequence (DNA): TGTGCCAGCAGCGTAGTTGGTGGGAGAAATGAGCAGTTCTTC. It encodes CASSVVGGRNEQFF. The chain combines TRBV9 with TRBJ2-1; possibly TRBD2 for D (5 bases). The germline V and J ends were trimmed by 0 bases and 7 bases, with 11 bases remaining between them. Germline CDR1 reads SGDLS; CDR2 reads YYNGEE. The CDR3 is made up of 14 amino acids.

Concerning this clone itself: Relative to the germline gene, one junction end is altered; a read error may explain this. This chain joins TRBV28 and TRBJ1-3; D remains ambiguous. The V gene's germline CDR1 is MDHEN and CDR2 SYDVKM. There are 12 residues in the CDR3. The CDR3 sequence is CATFHSGNAIYF. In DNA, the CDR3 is TGTGCCACCTTTCACTCTGGAAACGCCATATATTTT.

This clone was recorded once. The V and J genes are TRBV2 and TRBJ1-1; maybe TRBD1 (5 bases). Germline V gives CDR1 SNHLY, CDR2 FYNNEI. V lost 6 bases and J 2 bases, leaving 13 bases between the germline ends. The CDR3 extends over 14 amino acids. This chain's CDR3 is CASSGRQRNTEAFF. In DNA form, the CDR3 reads TGTGCCAGCAGCGGGAGACAGAGAAACACTGAAGCTTTCTTT.

This CDR3 reads CASSLVGYYEQFF. CDR3 nucleotide sequence: TGTGCCAGCAGTTTAGTTGGCTATTATGAGCAGTTCTTC. This sequence joins TRBV12-3 or TRBV12-4 and TRBJ2-1, with D unresolved. V lost 1 base and J lost 8, with 9 bases in between. This CDR3 comprises 13 residues.

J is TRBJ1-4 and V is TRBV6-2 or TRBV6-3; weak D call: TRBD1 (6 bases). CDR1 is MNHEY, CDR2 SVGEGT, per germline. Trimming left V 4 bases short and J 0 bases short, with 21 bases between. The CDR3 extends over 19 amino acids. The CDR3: CASSSLQGRIFATNEKLFF. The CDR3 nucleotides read TGTGCCAGCAGTTCACTACAGGGACGGATTTTTGCAACTAATGAAAAACTGTTTTTT.

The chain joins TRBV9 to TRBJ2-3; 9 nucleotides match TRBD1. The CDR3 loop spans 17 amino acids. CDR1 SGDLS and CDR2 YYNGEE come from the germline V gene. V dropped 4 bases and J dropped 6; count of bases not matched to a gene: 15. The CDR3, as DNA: TGTGCCAGCAGCCCGAACCCCCCGGGACAGGGTCGGGATACGCAGTATTTT. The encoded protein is CASSPNPPGQGRDTQYF.

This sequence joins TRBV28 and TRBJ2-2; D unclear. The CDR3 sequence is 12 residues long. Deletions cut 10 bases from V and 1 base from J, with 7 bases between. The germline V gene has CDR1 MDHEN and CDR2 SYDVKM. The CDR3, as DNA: TGTGCCACCGCGCTGAACACCGGGGAGCTGTTTTTT. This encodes CATALNTGELFF.

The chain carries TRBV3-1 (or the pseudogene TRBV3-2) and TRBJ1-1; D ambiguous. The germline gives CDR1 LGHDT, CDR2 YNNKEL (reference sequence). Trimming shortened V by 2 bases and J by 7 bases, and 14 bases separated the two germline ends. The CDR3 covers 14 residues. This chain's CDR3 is CASSQFQLPGEAFF. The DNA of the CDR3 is TGTGCCAGCAGCCAATTTCAATTGCCGGGTGAAGCTTTCTTT.

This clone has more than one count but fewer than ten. In DNA form, the CDR3 reads TGTGCCAGCAGTTTAACGTCACAGGGGTCCTACAATGAGCAGTTCTTC. Amino acid sequence: CASSLTSQGSYNEQFF. V is TRBV27 and J is TRBJ2-1; 7 bases line up with TRBD1. The trim removed 2 bases at V and 1 base at J, leaving 5 bases unmatched. This CDR3 comprises 16 residues. Germline assignment: CDR1 MNHEY and CDR2 SMNVEV (reference sequence).